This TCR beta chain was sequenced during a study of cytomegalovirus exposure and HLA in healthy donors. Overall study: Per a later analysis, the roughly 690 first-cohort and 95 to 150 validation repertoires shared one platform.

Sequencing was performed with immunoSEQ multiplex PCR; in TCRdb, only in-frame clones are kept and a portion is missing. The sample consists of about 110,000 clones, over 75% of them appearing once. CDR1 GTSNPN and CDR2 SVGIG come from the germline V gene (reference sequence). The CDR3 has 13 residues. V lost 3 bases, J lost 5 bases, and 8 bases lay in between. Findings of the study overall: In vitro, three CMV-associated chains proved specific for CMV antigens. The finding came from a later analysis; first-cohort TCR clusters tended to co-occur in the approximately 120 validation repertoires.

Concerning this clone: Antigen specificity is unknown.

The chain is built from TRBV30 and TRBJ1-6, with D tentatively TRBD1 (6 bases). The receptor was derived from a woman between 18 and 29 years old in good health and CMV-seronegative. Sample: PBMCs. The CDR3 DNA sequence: TGTGCCTGGAGCGGACAGCATAATTCACCCCTCCACTTT. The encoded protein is CAWSGQHNSPLHF.